This TCR beta chain is from a study of T cells in tuberculosis. Study in general: CD1B tetramers identified T cells specific for mycobacterial lipid GMM. Broader study findings: Active tuberculosis patients had shorter CDR3-alpha; the beta difference was nonsignificant. Cases with active tuberculosis were adults, while controls were adolescents.

Libraries were prepared by immunoSEQ multiplex PCR; TCRdb keeps only in-frame clonotypes and omits some of them. The table records about 34,000 clones, 93% of them present only once. A word on this clone: The antigen is unknown.

V was clipped by 3 bases and J by 0 bases, with 8 bases between them. Looked up from germline, CDR1 is MNHEY and CDR2 is SMNVEV (reference sequence). The CDR3 covers 14 residues. Time point in this sample: new active TB diagnosis, blood taken before or within 7 days of starting treatment. The TCR sequence derives from an adult with tuberculosis. V is TRBV27 and J is TRBJ1-1; weak D call: TRBD1 (5 bases). The starting material was PBMCs, obtained at tuberculosis diagnosis. Here the CDR3 reads CASSFGAMNTEAFF. In DNA form, the CDR3 reads TGTGCCAGCAGTTTTGGGGCGATGAACACTGAAGCTTTCTTT.